The next 17 T cell receptor beta chains were all read from a single sample in a study of long-term antiretroviral therapy in people with HIV. This was the immunoSEQ v3.0 assay at survey level. The table came from immunoSEQ multiplex PCR; TCRdb's copy has only in-frame clones and leaves some out. The data contain about 20,000 clones, less than 85% of them singletons. The sequences come from unsorted PBMCs, collected 0.2 years after starting antiretroviral therapy. Every receptor here comes from a woman in her thirties or forties with HIV.

This clone was picked up a small number of times. The CDR3 reads CASSPSGGNQPQHF. In nucleotides, the CDR3 is TGTGCCAGCAGCCCGTCAGGGGGGAATCAGCCCCAGCATTTT. V gene TRBV7-9 combines with J gene TRBJ1-5; TRBD1 agrees at 7 bases. The CDR3 loop spans 14 amino acids. CDR1 and CDR2 from the germline V gene are SEHNR and FQNEAQ (reference sequence). J gave up 4 bases and V 5 bases, and 5 bases lay outside the gene matches.

The table lists this clone with a few counts. V and J are TRBV9 and TRBJ1-3; no clear D. V lost 0 bases, J lost 2 bases, and 0 bases lay in between. Germline loops: CDR1 SGDLS, CDR2 YYNGEE. The CDR3 is 12 residues long. CDR3 nucleotide sequence: TGTGCCAGCAGCGTAGCTGGAAACACCATATATTTT. Translation: CASSVAGNTIYF.

This chain uses TRBV7-8 with TRBJ1-3; weak D call: TRBD1 (5 bases). Trimming stripped 0 bases from V and 0 bases from J, with 21 bases between. The V gene's germline CDR1 is SGHVS and CDR2 FQNEAQ. CDR3 size: 20 residues. The CDR3 here is CASSLAVPAGISSSGNTIYF. CDR3 nucleotide sequence: TGTGCCAGCAGCTTAGCAGTCCCGGCAGGGATCTCGAGCTCTGGAAACACCATATATTTT.

This clone was found once. The gene calls are TRBV27 and TRBJ2-1; 8 nucleotides match TRBD2. The V segment lost 3 bases and the J segment 3 bases; nucleotides outside the gene matches: 7. Germline V gene sequence: CDR1 MNHEY, CDR2 SMNVEV (reference sequence). This CDR3 region has 16 residues. CDR3 in amino acids: CASSLGSGGFYNEQFF. CDR3 coding DNA: TGTGCCAGCAGTTTGGGGTCGGGGGGGTTCTACAATGAGCAGTTCTTC.

This clone was detected only a few times. The V and J genes are TRBV14 and TRBJ2-5; no clear D. Germline V gene lookup returns CDR1 SGHDN and CDR2 FVKESK. The CDR3 has 11 amino acids. V dropped 1 base and J dropped 7 bases, with 4 bases sitting between them. The CDR3 loop is CASSQGVTQYF. The CDR3 nucleotides read TGTGCCAGCAGCCAAGGTGTGACCCAGTACTTC.

J is TRBJ2-7 and V is TRBV4-3, with TRBD2 matching over 10 bases. This CDR3 contains 16 residues. Germline V CDR1 and CDR2: LGHNA, YSLEER. V shed 0 bases and J 3 bases; nucleotides not matched to a gene: 5. CDR3 protein: CASSQDRASGGYEQYF. CDR3 nucleotides: TGCGCCAGCAGCCAAGATAGGGCTAGCGGGGGCTACGAGCAGTACTTC.

Only one count was recorded for this clone. V is TRBV5-1 and J is TRBJ1-5; tentative D call: TRBD1 (5 bases). V lost 1 base and J 1 base, leaving 9 bases between the germline ends. Germline values: CDR1 SGHRS, CDR2 YFSETQ. The CDR3 covers 15 residues. The CDR3 nucleotides are TGCGCCAGCAGCTTGTGGGGACCAAGCAATCAGCCCCAGCATTTT. This codes for CASSLWGPSNQPQHF. The full variable domain, completed using reference TRBV5-1 and TRBJ1-5, is KAGVTQTPRYLIKTRGQQVTLSCSPISGHRSVSWYQQTPGQGLQFLFEYFSETQRNKGNFPGRFSGRQFSNSRSEMNVSTLELGDSALYLCASSLWGPSNQPQHFGDGTRLSIL.

V is TRBV4-3 and J is TRBJ1-2; D remains ambiguous. Germline CDR1 is LGHNA and CDR2 is YSLEER. The CDR3 totals 14 residues. V dropped 0 bases and J dropped 2 bases, with 7 bases sitting between them. The chain's CDR3 is CASSQDLVNYGYTF. The DNA of the CDR3 is TGCGCCAGCAGCCAAGATCTGGTAAACTATGGCTACACCTTC.

The chain has TRBV29-1 and TRBJ1-1, with D unresolved. V was pared by 6 bases and J by 2 bases, with 7 bases between. The CDR3 loop spans 11 amino acids. The germline gives CDR1 SQVTM, CDR2 ANQGSEA. For the CDR3, the DNA is TGCAGCGTAAGAAAAAACACTGAAGCTTTCTTT. It yields the protein CSVRKNTEAFF.

This clone appeared a few times. The chain links TRBV9 to TRBJ1-4; no clear D. Germline-derived CDR1 and CDR2 are SGDLS and YYNGEE. The CDR3 spans 12 residues. The V end was cut by 0 bases, the J end by 7 bases, with 4 bases between. In nucleotides, the CDR3 is TGTGCCAGCAGCGTAGAAAGTGAAAAACTGTTTTTT. Translating it yields CASSVESEKLFF.

The chain carries TRBV5-1 and TRBJ2-1; 9 positions agree with TRBD2. V lost 9 bases and J lost 7; bases outside the gene matches: 14. In germline, CDR1 is SGHRS, CDR2 YFSETQ. This CDR3 region has 15 residues. The CDR3 nucleotides are TGCGCCACACGCCCCCCGGGACTAGCTACGAATGAGCAGTTCTTC. As protein: CATRPPGLATNEQFF.

J is TRBJ2-7 and V is TRBV2; TRBD1 is a possible D gene (6 bases). CDR1 and CDR2 from the germline V gene are SNHLY and FYNNEI. The V gene lost 6 bases and the J gene lost 0 bases, with 12 bases spanning the gap. CDR3 size: 14 residues. The CDR3 nucleotides are TGTGCCAGCAGACTCGACAGGAGCTCCTACGAGCAGTACTTC. Translating gives CASRLDRSSYEQYF.

The CDR3 sequence: CASSQDRTGTGAGELFF. CDR3 sequence (DNA): TGCGCCAGCAGCCAAGATCGTACCGGGACAGGGGCCGGGGAGCTGTTTTTT. The chain combines TRBV4-3 with TRBJ2-2; 10 positions agree with TRBD1. The germline CDR1 and CDR2 sequences are LGHNA and YSLEER. CDR3 size: 17 residues. The trim removed 0 bases at V and 6 bases at J, leaving 7 bases unmatched.

The chain uses TRBV5-1 and TRBJ1-1; possible D gene TRBD1, 6 bases. This CDR3 has 13 amino acids. The germline V gene has CDR1 SGHRS and CDR2 YFSETQ. V shed 5 bases and J shed 1 base, with 9 bases lying between them. The CDR3 loop reads CASRQGANTEAFF. CDR3 in DNA: TGCGCCAGCAGACAGGGTGCGAACACTGAAGCTTTCTTT.

This chain connects TRBV5-1 to TRBJ1-4, with D tentatively TRBD1 (5 bases). The germline CDR1 and CDR2 sequences are SGHRS and YFSETQ. CDR3 length: 13 residues. V was clipped by 0 bases and J by 8 bases, with 8 bases between them. The CDR3, as DNA: TGCGCCAGCAGCTTGGCAGGGTTGGAAAAACTGTTTTTT. Translated: CASSLAGLEKLFF.

The rearrangement links TRBV7-2 to TRBJ1-4; a possible D gene is TRBD1 (6 bases). CDR1 and CDR2 from the germline V gene are SGHTA and FQGNSA. The CDR3 has 19 residues. V lost 2 bases and J lost 0, with 19 bases in between. The CDR3 DNA sequence: TGTGCCAGCAGCTTACAAGGGGGGCGCCGGGGTGCAACTAATGAAAAACTGTTTTTT. Its translation: CASSLQGGRRGATNEKLFF.

The chain carries TRBV5-6 and TRBJ2-7; TRBD1 might be the D (6 bases). Germline CDR1 reads SGHDT; CDR2 reads YYEEEE. V shed 0 bases and J shed 4 bases, with 17 bases lying between them. The CDR3 runs to 16 residues. In nucleotides, the CDR3 is TGTGCCAGCAGCTTGGGACAGGAAATCGCAATGTACGAGCAGTACTTC. The encoded protein is CASSLGQEIAMYEQYF.